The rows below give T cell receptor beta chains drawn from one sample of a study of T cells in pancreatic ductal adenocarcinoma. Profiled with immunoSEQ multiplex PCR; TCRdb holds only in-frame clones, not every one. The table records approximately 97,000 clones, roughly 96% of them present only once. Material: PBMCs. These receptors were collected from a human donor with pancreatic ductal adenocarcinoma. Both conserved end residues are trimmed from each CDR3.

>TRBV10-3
AISPGTGSYEQY
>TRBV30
AWRGTGVPYEQY
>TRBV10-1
ASSGGYEQY
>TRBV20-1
SAGQTYEQY
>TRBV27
ASSSLGQQETQY
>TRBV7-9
ASSPRRREGLETQY
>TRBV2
ASSVSSGSTDTQY
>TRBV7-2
ASSLGQELF
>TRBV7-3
ASSLNRGSETQY
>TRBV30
AWSKIEPGELF
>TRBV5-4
ASSFETGGDGGELF
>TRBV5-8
ASSLTGSTGELF
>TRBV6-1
ASRSSGTRSYEQY
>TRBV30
AWTYRGGSGELF
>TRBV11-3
ASSLGLAGENEQF
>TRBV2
ASSDPGNTEAF
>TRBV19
ASSTTSGIWSTDTQY
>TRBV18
ASSPNRGETQY
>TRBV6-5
ASKNQGATGELF
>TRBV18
ASSPGLGNNEQF